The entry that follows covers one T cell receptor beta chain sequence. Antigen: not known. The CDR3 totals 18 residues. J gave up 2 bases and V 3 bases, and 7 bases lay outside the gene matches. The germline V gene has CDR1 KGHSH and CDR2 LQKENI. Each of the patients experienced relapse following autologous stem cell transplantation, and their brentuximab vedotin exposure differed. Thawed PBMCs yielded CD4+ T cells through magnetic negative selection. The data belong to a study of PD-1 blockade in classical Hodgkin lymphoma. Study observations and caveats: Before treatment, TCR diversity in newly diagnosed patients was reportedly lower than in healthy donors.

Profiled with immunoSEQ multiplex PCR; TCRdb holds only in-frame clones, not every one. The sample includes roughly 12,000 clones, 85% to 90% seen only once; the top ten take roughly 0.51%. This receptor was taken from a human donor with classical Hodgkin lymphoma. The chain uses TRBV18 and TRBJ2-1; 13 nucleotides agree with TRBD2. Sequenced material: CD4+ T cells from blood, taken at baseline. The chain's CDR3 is CASSPRTSGSPAYNEQFF. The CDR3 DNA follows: TGTGCCAGCTCACCGCGGACTAGCGGGAGTCCGGCCTACAATGAGCAGTTCTTC.